What follows are 29 T cell receptor beta chains derived from one specimen sequenced in a study of post-analysis software for immune sequencing data. Study-level points and caveats: Higher frequency in patients than in controls was seen for roughly five TRBV segments, with TRBV5-6, TRBV5-1 and TRBV20-1 among them.

The TCR beta cDNA libraries carried unique molecular identifiers. TCRdb re-called the PCR reads with MiXCR, one entry per CDR3 protein. Seen here are about 820,000 distinct CDR3 sequences, about 57% observed once, and the top ten hold over 4%. Their antigens remain unidentified. Sequences were obtained from blood. The receptors originated from a girl aged 10-17 years with multiple sclerosis.

The chain joins TRBV5-1 to TRBJ2-1; D is perhaps TRBD2 (6 bases). Germline CDR1 SGHRS, CDR2 YFSETQ. V was trimmed by 7 bases and J by 8 bases, leaving 16 bases between them. The CDR3 length is 13 residues. The CDR3 region is CASRDPGSDEQFF. The DNA for the CDR3 is TGCGCCAGCCGAGACCCCGGGAGTGATGAGCAGTTCTTC. Complete variable domain (other parts from reference TRBV5-1 and TRBJ2-1): KAGVTQTPRYLIKTRGQQVTLSCSPISGHRSVSWYQQTPGQGLQFLFEYFSETQRNKGNFPGRFSGRQFSNSRSEMNVSTLELGDSALYLCASRDPGSDEQFFGPGTRLTVL.

The V call is TRBV12-3 or TRBV12-4, the J call TRBJ2-1, with 8 positions matching TRBD2. CDR3 length: 16 amino acids. V shed 3 bases, J shed 4 bases, and the junction held 8 bases outside the gene matches. CDR3 region: CASSLGSGLGYNEQFF. The CDR3 nucleotides are TGTGCCAGCAGTTTGGGATCGGGACTAGGGTACAATGAGCAGTTCTTC.

This chain joins TRBV9 and TRBJ1-2, with D possibly TRBD1 on 5 matching bases. This CDR3 has 15 amino acids. Germline V gene sequence: CDR1 SGDLS, CDR2 YYNGEE. V lost 4 bases and J 2 bases, leaving 15 bases between the germline ends. The DNA for the CDR3 is TGTGCCAGCAGCTACCCCACAGGAGGGAACTATGGCTACACCTTC. This codes for CASSYPTGGNYGYTF.

The CDR3 reads CASSERSPVEQYF. The CDR3 nucleotides read TGTGCCAGCAGTGAAAGGTCGCCGGTCGAGCAGTACTTC. This chain links TRBV6-1 with TRBJ2-1; no clear D gene. The end of the DNA fits TRBJ2-7 better, so the J call may be wrong. Germline V gene lookup returns CDR1 MNHNS and CDR2 SASEGT. This CDR3 spans 13 amino acids.

This clonotype turned up a few times. CDR3 in DNA: TGCAGTGCTATTAGCGGGAGGGCGGGCGAGACCCAGTACTTC. It yields the protein CSAISGRAGETQYF. The chain carries TRBV20-1 and TRBJ2-5, with 11 positions matching TRBD2. The CDR3 covers 14 residues. Germline CDR1 is DFQATT and CDR2 is SNEGSKA (reference sequence). V was clipped by 4 bases and J by 5 bases; unmatched bases: 6.

The chain recombines TRBV7-2 with TRBJ1-6; maybe TRBD1 (5 bases). Deletions cut 1 base from V and 6 bases from J, with 13 bases between. Germline V gene sequence: CDR1 SGHTA, CDR2 FQGNSA. The CDR3 has 16 amino acids. CDR3 coding DNA: TGTGCCAGCAGCTTAGATGGGGGAGCAGCTAATTCACCCCTCCACTTT. It translates to CASSLDGGAANSPLHF.

To note about this clonotype: The CDR3 ends on some other residue instead of the conserved phenylalanine or tryptophan, so this is likely a read error. The chain's CDR3 is CASSEGAAQETQYC. The CDR3 DNA follows: TGTGCCAGCAGTGAAGGCGCCGCCCAAGAGACCCAGTACTGC. The V call is TRBV6-1, the J call TRBJ2-5; the D is unclear. The CDR3 spans 14 residues. Germline V gene data show CDR1 as MNHNS and CDR2 as SASEGT. V lost 1 base to trimming and J lost 1 base, with 7 bases between them.

This clonotype was detected a few times. J is TRBJ1-2 and V is TRBV7-3; TRBD1 agrees at 11 bases. CDR1 and CDR2 (germline): SGHTA, FQGTGA. The V segment lost 0 bases and the J segment 8 bases; nucleotides outside the gene matches: 8. There are 16 residues in the CDR3. CDR3 bases: TGTGCCAGCAGCTTAACCCCTGGACAGGGGGCGCGGGGCTACACCTTC. It codes for CASSLTPGQGARGYTF. The full variable domain, in which reference TRBV7-3 and TRBJ1-2 provide the parts outside the CDR3, is GAGVSQTPSNKVTEKGKYVELRCDPISGHTALYWYRQSLGQGPEFLIYFQGTGAADDSGLPNDRFFAVRPEGSVSTLKIQRTERGDSAVYLCASSLTPGQGARGYTFGSGTRLTVV.

In this sample, this clonotype turned up a few times. The V and J genes are TRBV10-3 and TRBJ2-5, with D perhaps matching TRBD2 (5 bases). V was clipped by 2 bases and J by 4 bases, with 8 bases between them. The CDR3 is 13 residues long. The germline CDR1 and CDR2 sequences are ENHRY and SYGVKD. As DNA, the CDR3 is TGTGCCATCAGTGAGAGTCTAGCAGAGACCCAGTACTTC. Encoded protein: CAISESLAETQYF.

The chain employs TRBV5-5 and TRBJ1-1; TRBD1 aligns across 9 bases. This CDR3 is 14 amino acids long. Trimming took 4 bases from V and 7 from J; bases not matched to a gene: 8. Per germline, CDR1 SGHKS and CDR2 YYEKEE (reference sequence). The CDR3 loop is CASSRSGQGLEAFF. In DNA form, the CDR3 reads TGTGCCAGCAGCAGATCGGGACAGGGTCTTGAAGCTTTCTTT.

The genes are TRBV6-2 or TRBV6-3 and TRBJ2-7, with D perhaps matching TRBD1 or TRBD2 (5 bases each). The assigned J gene may be wrong: the sequence end matches TRBJ2-5 better. Germline V gene sequence: CDR1 MNHEY, CDR2 SVGEGT. The CDR3 is 14 amino acids. The CDR3 sequence is CASSYNGGFGTQYF. Here the CDR3 DNA reads TGTGCCAGCAGTTACAATGGGGGATTCGGGACCCAGTACTTC.

This clonotype was seen more than once but under ten times. The chain links TRBV5-1 to TRBJ1-2, with D hard to call. V was shortened by 0 bases and J by 6 bases, with 12 bases between the two germline ends. The germline CDR1 and CDR2 sequences are SGHRS and YFSETQ. CDR3 length: 14 amino acids. As DNA, the CDR3 is TGCGCCAGCAGCTTGGCCGCAGGACCTCATGGCTACACCTTC. It encodes CASSLAAGPHGYTF.

V usage is TRBV6-2 or TRBV6-3 and J usage is TRBJ2-7; D is ambiguous. This CDR3 contains 13 residues. Germline CDR1 is MNHEY and CDR2 is SVGEGT. Trimming took off 6 bases at V and 2 bases at J, with 11 bases between the two ends. In nucleotides, the CDR3 is TGTGCCAGCAGCCCGCGTGGGACCTACGAGCAGTACTTC. It encodes CASSPRGTYEQYF.

The V and J genes are TRBV6-4 and TRBJ2-2; TRBD1 matches 7 bases. Looked up from germline, CDR1 is MRHNA and CDR2 is SNTAGT. J was trimmed by 2 bases and V by 6 bases; bases with no gene match: 3. The length of the CDR3 is 14 residues. CDR3 amino acids: CASRGDRNTGELFF. The CDR3 nucleotides read TGTGCCAGCAGGGGGGACAGAAACACCGGGGAGCTGTTTTTT.

The chain is built from TRBV6-1 and TRBJ2-7; TRBD2 matches at 8 bases. Germline V CDR1 and CDR2: MNHNS, SASEGT. The CDR3 has 19 amino acids. J lost 3 bases, V lost 2 bases, and 18 bases had no gene match. In DNA form, the CDR3 reads TGTGCCAGCAGTGAATTCGTGGGGGCGGGAGGATCGAGTAGCTACGAGCAGTACTTC. Protein product: CASSEFVGAGGSSSYEQYF.

The chain recombines TRBV6-5 with TRBJ2-6, with D unclear. The CDR3 is made up of 16 amino acids. V was pared by 5 bases and J by 0 bases, with 11 bases between. Germline assignment: CDR1 MNHEY and CDR2 SVGAGI. The CDR3 region has the DNA TGTGCCAGCAGTCCTGACCGCCCCTCTGGGGCCAACGTCCTGACTTTC. Translation gives CASSPDRPSGANVLTF.

The chain recombines TRBV6-1 with TRBJ2-1, with 8 positions matching TRBD1. CDR3 length equals 14 residues. J gave up 3 bases and V 8 bases, and 6 bases lay outside the gene matches. Germline CDR1 and CDR2: MNHNS and SASEGT. CDR3 amino acids: CASQPGQVYNEQFF. For the CDR3, the DNA is TGTGCCAGCCAACCGGGACAGGTCTACAATGAGCAGTTCTTC.

This clonotype was counted only a few times. The chain employs TRBV5-5 and TRBJ1-2; possible D gene TRBD1, 6 bases. Trimming removed 4 bases from V and 8 bases from J, with 15 bases in between. The germline V gene encodes CDR1 SGHKS and CDR2 YYEKEE (reference sequence). This CDR3 has 13 residues. The CDR3 is CASSPNRQDGYTF. Written as DNA, the CDR3 is TGTGCCAGCAGCCCAAACCGACAGGACGGCTACACCTTC.

The chain links TRBV5-5 to TRBJ2-7; D gene unclear. This CDR3 is 12 amino acids long. Trimming took off 3 bases at V and 3 bases at J, with 7 bases between the two ends. CDR1 and CDR2 (germline): SGHKS, YYEKEE (reference sequence). The CDR3 nucleotides read TGTGCCAGCAGCTCCGAATTCTACGAGCAGTACTTC. Translation: CASSSEFYEQYF.

V and J are TRBV16 and TRBJ1-1; 8 positions agree with TRBD1. Germline V gene data show CDR1 as KGHSY and CDR2 as FQNENV. This CDR3 contains 14 residues. V dropped 5 bases and J dropped 7; count of bases not matched to a gene: 9. CDR3 in amino acids: CASSLTLGQVEAFF. CDR3 sequence (DNA): TGTGCCAGCAGCTTGACCCTGGGACAGGTTGAAGCTTTCTTT.

V and J are TRBV6-6 and TRBJ2-1; D is ambiguous. The CDR3 totals 14 residues. Germline V gene lookup returns CDR1 MNHNY and CDR2 SVGAGI (reference sequence). Trimming pared 1 base from V and 4 bases from J, leaving 8 bases between. CDR3 nucleotides: TGTGCCAGCAGTTACTGGTCAGGTTACAATGAGCAGTTCTTC. As protein: CASSYWSGYNEQFF.

This clonotype was observed a few times. The V and J genes are TRBV20-1 and TRBJ2-2, with D perhaps assigned TRBD1 or TRBD2 (5 bases each). CDR1 and CDR2 (germline): DFQATT, SNEGSKA (reference sequence). V dropped 6 bases and J dropped 1 base, with 12 bases sitting between them. This CDR3 has 14 residues. This CDR3 is CSASGTVNTGELFF. In DNA form, the CDR3 reads TGCAGTGCCTCCGGGACCGTGAACACCGGGGAGCTGTTTTTT.

The rearrangement uses TRBV6-1 and TRBJ2-7; D perhaps matches TRBD2 (6 bases). V gave up 2 bases and J gave up 12 bases, with 14 bases separating them. Germline assignment: CDR1 MNHNS and CDR2 SASEGT. This CDR3 contains 12 residues. In DNA form, the CDR3 reads TGTGCCAGCAGTGAACCGGACTACTTGCCGTACTTC. Encoded protein: CASSEPDYLPYF.

V usage is TRBV12-3 or TRBV12-4 and J usage is TRBJ1-1; D call uncertain. The V gene lost 6 bases and the J gene lost 4 bases, with 9 bases spanning the gap. This CDR3 spans 12 amino acids. The chain's CDR3 is CASRDDGTEAFF. CDR3 bases: TGTGCCAGCAGAGACGACGGCACTGAAGCTTTCTTT.

This rearrangement joins TRBV5-3 to TRBJ2-1, with D hard to call. TRBV5-3 is reported as an ORF; its role is uncertain. CDR3 length equals 15 residues. Trimming took off 2 bases at V and 4 bases at J, with 13 bases between the two ends. CDR3 sequence reads: CARSFLKDLYNEQFF. The CDR3 DNA reads TGTGCCAGAAGCTTCTTAAAGGACCTTTACAATGAGCAGTTCTTC.

V gene TRBV4-1 combines with J gene TRBJ1-2; 8 nucleotides agree with TRBD1. This CDR3 is 16 amino acids long. V shed 0 bases, J shed 4 bases, and the junction held 7 bases outside the gene matches. CDR1 MGHRA and CDR2 YSYEKL come from the germline V gene. Written as DNA, the CDR3 is TGCGCCAGCAGCCAAGATCCGGCAGGGGGCCGCTATGGCTACACCTTC. Its translation: CASSQDPAGGRYGYTF.

In this sample, this clonotype turned up once. This chain links TRBV29-1 with TRBJ2-3; a weak D match, TRBD1 (5 bases). This CDR3 is 12 amino acids long. CDR1 is SQVTM, CDR2 ANQGSEA, per germline. The V and J ends lost 7 bases and 4 bases respectively, with 12 bases between them. The CDR3 is CSAMEGADTQYF. CDR3 DNA sequence: TGCAGCGCTATGGAAGGGGCAGATACGCAGTATTTT.

The rearrangement uses TRBV20-1 and TRBJ2-7; TRBD2 aligns across 11 bases. CDR3 length equals 17 residues. From germline, CDR1 is DFQATT and CDR2 SNEGSKA (reference sequence). V dropped 0 bases and J dropped 0; count of bases not matched to a gene: 7. The CDR3 sequence is CSARDFQGTSGSYEQYF. The CDR3 DNA sequence: TGCAGTGCTAGAGATTTCCAGGGGACTAGCGGCTCCTACGAGCAGTACTTC.

V gene TRBV12-3 or TRBV12-4 combines with J gene TRBJ2-7; TRBD2 aligns across 8 bases. The CDR3 is 15 residues long. Trimming cost V 1 base and J 7 bases; bases outside gene matches: 9. This CDR3 is CASSLDSGGPGEQYF. The CDR3 DNA reads TGTGCCAGCAGTTTAGATTCGGGGGGGCCGGGAGAGCAGTACTTC.